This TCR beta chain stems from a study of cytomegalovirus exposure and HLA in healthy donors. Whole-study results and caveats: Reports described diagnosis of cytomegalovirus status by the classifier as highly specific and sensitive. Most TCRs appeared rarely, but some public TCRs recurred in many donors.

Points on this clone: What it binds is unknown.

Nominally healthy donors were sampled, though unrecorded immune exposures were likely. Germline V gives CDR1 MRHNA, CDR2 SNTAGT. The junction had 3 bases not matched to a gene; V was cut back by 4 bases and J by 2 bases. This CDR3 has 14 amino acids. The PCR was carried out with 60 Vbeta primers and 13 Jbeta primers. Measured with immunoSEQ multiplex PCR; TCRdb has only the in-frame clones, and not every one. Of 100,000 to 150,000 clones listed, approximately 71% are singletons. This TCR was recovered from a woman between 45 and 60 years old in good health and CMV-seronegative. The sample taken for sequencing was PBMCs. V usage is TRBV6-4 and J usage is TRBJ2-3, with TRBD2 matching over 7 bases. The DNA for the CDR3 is TGTGCCAGCAGTGGCGGGAGAGACACAGATACGCAGTATTTT. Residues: CASSGGRDTDTQYF.